This T cell receptor (beta chain) was recovered during a study of blood T cells in healthy people across ages. The length of the CDR3 is 18 residues. Germline values: CDR1 SGHTA, CDR2 FQGNSA. With 3 bases removed from V and 4 bases from J, the gap between germline ends came to 21 bases. The use of a sample-barcoded 5' primer and a J-beta primer mix characterized a second PCR of about 6 to 11 cycles. TCRdb re-called the 5' RACE reads through MiXCR, storing one row per CDR3 protein. The table shows fewer than 900,000 distinct CDR3 sequences, with approximately 50% occurring only once. Sample: blood. The clonotype comes from a woman aged 55-69 years in good health. The chain has TRBV7-2 and TRBJ1-4, with D possibly being TRBD1 (5 bases). The CDR3 reads CASSLSPQYRGINEKLFF. The CDR3 region has the DNA TGTGCCAGCAGCTTGTCCCCTCAGTACCGGGGGATTAATGAAAAACTGTTTTTT.